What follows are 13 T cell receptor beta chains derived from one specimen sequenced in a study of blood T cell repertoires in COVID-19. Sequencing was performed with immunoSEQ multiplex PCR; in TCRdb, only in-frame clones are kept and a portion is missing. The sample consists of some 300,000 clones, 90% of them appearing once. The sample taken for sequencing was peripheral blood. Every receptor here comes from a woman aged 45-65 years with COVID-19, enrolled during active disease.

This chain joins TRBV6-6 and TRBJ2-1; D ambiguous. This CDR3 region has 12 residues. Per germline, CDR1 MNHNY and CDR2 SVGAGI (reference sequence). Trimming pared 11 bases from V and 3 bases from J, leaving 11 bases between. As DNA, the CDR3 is TGTGCCTCCTCCCGCGGCTACAATGAGCAGTTCTTC. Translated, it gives CASSRGYNEQFF.

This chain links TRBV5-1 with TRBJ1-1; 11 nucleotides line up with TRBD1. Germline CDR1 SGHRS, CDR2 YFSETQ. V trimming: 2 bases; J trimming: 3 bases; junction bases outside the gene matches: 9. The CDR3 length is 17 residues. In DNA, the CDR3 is TGCGCCAGCAGCTTCCACTGGACAGGGGGCGCGGACACTGAAGCTTTCTTT. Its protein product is CASSFHWTGGADTEAFF.

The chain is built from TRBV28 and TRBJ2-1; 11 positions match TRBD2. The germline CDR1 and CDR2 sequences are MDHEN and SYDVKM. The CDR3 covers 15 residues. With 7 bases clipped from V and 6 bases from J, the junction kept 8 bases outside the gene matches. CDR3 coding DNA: TGTGCCAGCATTAACCTAGCGGGAGGCCTCAATGAGCAGTTCTTC. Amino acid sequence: CASINLAGGLNEQFF.

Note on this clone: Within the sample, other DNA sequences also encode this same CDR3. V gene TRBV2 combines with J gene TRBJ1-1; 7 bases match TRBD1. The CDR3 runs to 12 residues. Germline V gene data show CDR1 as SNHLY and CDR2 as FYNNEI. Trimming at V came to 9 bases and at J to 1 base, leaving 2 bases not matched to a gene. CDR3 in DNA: TGTGCCAGTAGGACAGGGAACACTGAAGCTTTCTTT. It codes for CASRTGNTEAFF.

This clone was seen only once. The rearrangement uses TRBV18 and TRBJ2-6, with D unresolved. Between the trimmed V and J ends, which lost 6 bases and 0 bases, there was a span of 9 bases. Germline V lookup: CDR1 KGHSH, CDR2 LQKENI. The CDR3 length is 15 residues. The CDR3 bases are TGTGCCAGCTCCCCGCTAGGCTCTGGGGCCAACGTCCTGACTTTC. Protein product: CASSPLGSGANVLTF.

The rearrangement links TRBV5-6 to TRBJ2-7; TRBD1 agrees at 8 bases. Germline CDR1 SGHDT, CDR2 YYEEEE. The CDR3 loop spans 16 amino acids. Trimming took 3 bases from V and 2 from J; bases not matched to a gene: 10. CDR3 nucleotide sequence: TGTGCCAGCAGCTCAGGTGACAGGGGCTTCCCCTACGAGCAGTACTTC. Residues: CASSSGDRGFPYEQYF.

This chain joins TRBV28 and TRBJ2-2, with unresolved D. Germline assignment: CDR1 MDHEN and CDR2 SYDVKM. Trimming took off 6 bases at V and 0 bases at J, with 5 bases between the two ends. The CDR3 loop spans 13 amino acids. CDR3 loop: CASRAPNTGELFF. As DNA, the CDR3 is TGTGCCAGCAGAGCGCCGAACACCGGGGAGCTGTTTTTT. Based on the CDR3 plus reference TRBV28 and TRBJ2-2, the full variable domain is DVKVTQSSRYLVKRTGEKVFLECVQDMDHENMFWYRQDPGLGLRLIYFSYDVKMKEKGDIPEGYSVSREKKERFSLILESASTNQTSMYLCASRAPNTGELFFGEGSRLTVL.

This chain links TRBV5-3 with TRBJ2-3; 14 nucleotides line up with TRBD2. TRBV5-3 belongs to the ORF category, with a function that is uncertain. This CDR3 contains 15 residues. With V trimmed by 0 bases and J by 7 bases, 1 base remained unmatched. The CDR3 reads CARSLGLAGGYTQYF. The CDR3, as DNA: TGTGCCAGAAGCTTGGGACTAGCGGGAGGGTATACGCAGTATTTT.

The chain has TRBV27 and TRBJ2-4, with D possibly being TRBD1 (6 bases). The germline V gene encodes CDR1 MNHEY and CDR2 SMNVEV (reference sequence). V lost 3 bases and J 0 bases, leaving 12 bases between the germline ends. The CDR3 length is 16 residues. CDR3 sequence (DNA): TGTGCCAGCAGTTTGATCGGGACATCAGCCAAAAACATTCAGTACTTC. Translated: CASSLIGTSAKNIQYF.

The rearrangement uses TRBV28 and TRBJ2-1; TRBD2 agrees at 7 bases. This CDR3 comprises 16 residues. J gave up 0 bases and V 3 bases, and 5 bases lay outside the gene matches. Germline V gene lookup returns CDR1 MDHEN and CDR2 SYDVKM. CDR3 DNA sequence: TGTGCCAGCAGTTTCCCCGGCGGGAGCTCCTACAATGAGCAGTTCTTC. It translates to CASSFPGGSSYNEQFF.

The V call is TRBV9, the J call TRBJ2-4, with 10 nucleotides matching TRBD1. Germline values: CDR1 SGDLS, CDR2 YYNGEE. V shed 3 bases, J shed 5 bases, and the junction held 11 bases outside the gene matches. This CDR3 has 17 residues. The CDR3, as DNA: TGTGCCAGCAGCGACAGCCGGGACAGGGGCTACGAAAACATTCAGTACTTC. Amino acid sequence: CASSDSRDRGYENIQYF.

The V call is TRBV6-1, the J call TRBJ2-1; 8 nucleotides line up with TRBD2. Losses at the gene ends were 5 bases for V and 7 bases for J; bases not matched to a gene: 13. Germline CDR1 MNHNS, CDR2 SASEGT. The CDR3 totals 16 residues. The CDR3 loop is CASSQGSGLGGNEQFF. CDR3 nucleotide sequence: TGTGCCAGCAGTCAAGGTTCGGGACTAGGGGGGAATGAGCAGTTCTTC.

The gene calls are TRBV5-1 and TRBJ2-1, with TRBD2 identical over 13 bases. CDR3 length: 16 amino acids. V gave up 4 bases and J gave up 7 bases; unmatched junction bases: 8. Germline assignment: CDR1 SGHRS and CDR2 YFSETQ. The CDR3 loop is CASSHNGLAGVNEQFF. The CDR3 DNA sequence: TGCGCCAGCAGCCACAATGGACTAGCGGGAGTGAATGAGCAGTTCTTC.